The 27 T cell receptor beta chains reported below all come from one sample, sequenced in a study of blood T cell repertoires in COVID-19. Measured with immunoSEQ multiplex PCR; TCRdb has only the in-frame clones, and not every one. The repertoire holds about 100,000 clones, with 85% as singletons. The sequenced sample consisted of peripheral blood. Source of these receptors: a woman in her 70s with active or convalescent COVID-19.

V gene TRBV10-3 combines with J gene TRBJ1-2; TRBD1 agrees at 9 bases. Trimming cost V 6 bases and J 2 bases; bases outside gene matches: 10. The CDR3 is made up of 16 amino acids. The germline V gene has CDR1 ENHRY and CDR2 SYGVKD. Here the CDR3 reads CAISAMAGQGNYGYTF. CDR3 DNA: TGTGCCATCAGCGCCATGGCAGGACAGGGGAACTATGGCTACACCTTC.

The V call is TRBV6-1, the J call TRBJ2-7; 7 bases fit TRBD1. In germline, CDR1 is MNHNS, CDR2 SASEGT. J gave up 0 bases and V 2 bases, and 1 base lay outside the gene matches. The CDR3 consists of 14 residues. CDR3 in amino acids: CASSERDSSYEQYF. CDR3 in DNA: TGTGCCAGCAGTGAAAGGGACAGCTCCTACGAGCAGTACTTC.

The chain carries TRBV7-6 and TRBJ2-5; D unclear. V lost 3 bases, J lost 2 bases, and 10 bases lay in between. This CDR3 has 14 amino acids. The germline V gene has CDR1 SGHVS and CDR2 FNYEAQ. CDR3 bases: TGTGCCAGCAGCTTCCTTCCCAGGCAAGAGACCCAGTACTTC. Residues: CASSFLPRQETQYF.

V gene TRBV28 combines with J gene TRBJ2-2; 9 bases match TRBD2. This CDR3 region has 15 residues. V shed 2 bases and J 6 bases; nucleotides not matched to a gene: 4. Germline V lookup: CDR1 MDHEN, CDR2 SYDVKM. CDR3 coding DNA: TGTGCCAGCAGTTTAGGCGGGGGGGCCCCCGGGGAGCTGTTTTTT. Its translation is CASSLGGGAPGELFF.

The chain has TRBV5-4 and TRBJ2-3, with D hard to call. The germline CDR1 and CDR2 sequences are SGHNT and YYREEE (reference sequence). The CDR3 is made up of 13 amino acids. V gave up 3 bases and J gave up 1 base, with 6 bases separating them. CDR3 nucleotides: TGTGCCAGCAGCTCCCGAGGCACAGATACGCAGTATTTT. Translating it yields CASSSRGTDTQYF.

The J gene is TRBJ2-3, the V gene TRBV5-4; weak D call: TRBD2 (7 bases). The length of the CDR3 is 14 residues. CDR1 and CDR2 (germline): SGHNT, YYREEE (reference sequence). The V and J ends lost 9 bases and 0 bases respectively, with 14 bases between them. This CDR3 is CATKRGGSTDTQYF. CDR3 nucleotide sequence: TGTGCCACGAAAAGGGGGGGTAGCACAGATACGCAGTATTTT.

The rearrangement links TRBV27 to TRBJ1-1, with a weak D call TRBD1 (5 bases). Germline CDR1 is MNHEY and CDR2 is SMNVEV (reference sequence). The CDR3 runs to 15 residues. The germline V and J ends were trimmed by 3 bases and 0 bases, with 11 bases remaining between them. The CDR3 bases are TGTGCCAGCAGTTTGTATGGGGGGGTGAACACTGAAGCTTTCTTT. This gives the protein CASSLYGGVNTEAFF.

This chain connects TRBV28 to TRBJ1-1, with D maybe TRBD1 (5 bases). Germline-derived CDR1 and CDR2 are MDHEN and SYDVKM. Trimming left V 2 bases short and J 4 bases short, with 14 bases between. This CDR3 contains 15 residues. CDR3 protein: CASSLQLGGGTEAFF. The DNA of the CDR3 is TGTGCCAGCAGTTTACAGCTGGGGGGGGGCACTGAAGCTTTCTTT.

This rearrangement joins TRBV30 to TRBJ1-1; 9 nucleotides line up with TRBD1. The V gene's germline CDR1 is GTSNPN and CDR2 SVGIG (reference sequence). J gave up 7 bases and V 5 bases, and 5 bases lay outside the gene matches. The CDR3 spans 12 residues. The CDR3 DNA sequence: TGTGCCTGGGGACAGGGGAGTGGTGAAGCTTTCTTT. Translating it yields CAWGQGSGEAFF.

The V and J genes are TRBV15 and TRBJ2-5, with no clear D. Germline V gene sequence: CDR1 LNHNV, CDR2 YYDKDF (reference sequence). V dropped 0 bases and J dropped 0 bases, with 2 bases sitting between them. This CDR3 is built from 13 residues. This chain's CDR3 is CATSRDNQETQYF. Written as DNA, the CDR3 is TGTGCCACCAGCAGAGACAACCAAGAGACCCAGTACTTC.

This clone was detected once. The chain couples TRBV7-2 to TRBJ2-1; possibly TRBD1 for D (6 bases). Trimming took off 5 bases at V and 9 bases at J, with 17 bases between the two ends. The germline CDR1 and CDR2 sequences are SGHTA and FQGNSA. This CDR3 contains 14 residues. CDR3 loop: CASSPTGRKGEQFF. In nucleotides, the CDR3 is TGTGCCAGCAGCCCGACAGGTCGGAAGGGTGAGCAGTTCTTC.

In this sample, this clone turned up a few times. The rearrangement links TRBV4-1 to TRBJ1-2; TRBD1 agrees at 7 bases. Germline CDR1 is MGHRA and CDR2 is YSYEKL. The J segment lost 2 bases and the V segment lost 2 bases, leaving 5 bases of the junction unmatched. The CDR3 spans 15 residues. The DNA for the CDR3 is TGCGCCAGCAGCCAATTGCACAGGGGAAACTATGGCTACACCTTC. Its translation is CASSQLHRGNYGYTF.

The chain employs TRBV27 and TRBJ2-7; 9 bases match TRBD1. V dropped 5 bases and J dropped 7; count of bases not matched to a gene: 9. The CDR3 loop spans 14 amino acids. In germline, CDR1 is MNHEY, CDR2 SMNVEV (reference sequence). CDR3 sequence (DNA): TGTGCCAGCAGTCCCGGGACAGGGAGATTTGAGCAGTACTTC. Translating gives CASSPGTGRFEQYF.

The genes are TRBV4-1 and TRBJ1-3; possibly TRBD1 for D (5 bases). V lost 1 base to trimming and J lost 0 bases, with 7 bases between them. Germline CDR1 reads MGHRA; CDR2 reads YSYEKL. CDR3 length: 15 residues. The CDR3 DNA reads TGCGCCAGCAGCCAAGGCGGGGGCTCTGGAAACACCATATATTTT. Protein sequence: CASSQGGGSGNTIYF.

The J gene is TRBJ1-5, the V gene TRBV6-2 or TRBV6-3, with a tentative D call TRBD1 (6 bases). Per germline, CDR1 MNHEY and CDR2 SVGEGT. V was shortened by 6 bases and J by 5 bases, with 20 bases between the two germline ends. The CDR3 loop spans 16 amino acids. CDR3 DNA: TGTGCCAGCAGCCCCACCCAGGGGCGCTCCGATCAGCCCCAGCATTTT. This encodes CASSPTQGRSDQPQHF.

This chain links TRBV27 with TRBJ2-5; TRBD1 aligns across 7 bases. The CDR3 has 13 amino acids. Germline lookup yields CDR1 MNHEY and CDR2 SMNVEV (reference sequence). V shed 6 bases, J shed 6 bases, and the junction held 7 bases outside the gene matches. The CDR3 loop is CASRLTGLQTQYF. CDR3 in DNA: TGTGCCAGCAGGCTGACAGGGTTGCAGACCCAGTACTTC.

The chain couples TRBV30 to TRBJ1-2; 7 nucleotides align to TRBD1. V trimming: 0 bases; J trimming: 4 bases; junction bases outside the gene matches: 8. CDR1 GTSNPN and CDR2 SVGIG come from the germline V gene (reference sequence). The CDR3 spans 15 residues. The CDR3 loop reads CAWSVGRGHGYGYTF. The CDR3, as DNA: TGTGCCTGGAGTGTGGGTAGGGGGCACGGCTATGGCTACACCTTC.

This chain connects TRBV5-4 to TRBJ2-1, with 11 bases aligning to TRBD2. V shed 4 bases, J shed 6 bases, and the junction held 9 bases outside the gene matches. The germline V gene encodes CDR1 SGHNT and CDR2 YYREEE (reference sequence). The CDR3 contains 16 residues. The CDR3 loop is CASSPTLAGGTNEQFF. CDR3 DNA: TGTGCCAGCAGCCCAACTCTAGCGGGGGGTACCAATGAGCAGTTCTTC.

This chain joins TRBV9 and TRBJ2-1; 10 bases are shared with TRBD2. With 4 bases clipped from V and 4 bases from J, the junction kept 2 bases outside the gene matches. The CDR3 is 14 residues long. Germline assignment: CDR1 SGDLS and CDR2 YYNGEE. The CDR3 DNA is TGTGCCAGCAGCCCACTAGCGGGGTACAATGAGCAGTTCTTC. Amino acid sequence: CASSPLAGYNEQFF. The full variable domain, its missing parts supplied by reference TRBV9 and TRBJ2-1, is DSGVTQTPKHLITATGQRVTLRCSPRSGDLSVYWYQQSLDQGLQFLIQYYNGEERAKGNILERFSAQQFPDLHSELNLSSLELGDSALYFCASSPLAGYNEQFFGPGTRLTVL.

This sequence joins TRBV28 and TRBJ1-4; 7 bases align to TRBD1. Unmatched junction bases numbered 11, after V lost 5 bases and J lost 5 bases. Germline loops: CDR1 MDHEN, CDR2 SYDVKM. This CDR3 is built from 16 residues. DNA of the CDR3: TGTGCCAGCAGTCGCAGAGGGGGCAGAGGGAATGAAAAACTGTTTTTT. Its translation is CASSRRGGRGNEKLFF.

The chain joins TRBV18 to TRBJ1-2; 7 positions agree with TRBD1. Trimming removed 5 bases from V and 6 bases from J; junction bases left unmatched: 9. Germline CDR1 and CDR2: KGHSH and LQKENI. The CDR3 extends over 14 amino acids. CDR3 bases: TGTGCCAGCTCAGCCACCCGACAGGGCAATGGCTACACCTTC. Translation: CASSATRQGNGYTF.

V is TRBV5-1 and J is TRBJ2-3; possibly TRBD2 for D (6 bases). This CDR3 comprises 14 residues. CDR1 SGHRS and CDR2 YFSETQ come from the germline V gene. V lost 4 bases to trimming and J lost 2 bases, with 11 bases between them. The CDR3 loop reads CASSGGGNTDTQYF. The CDR3 DNA follows: TGCGCCAGCAGCGGGGGAGGAAACACAGATACGCAGTATTTT.

The chain uses TRBV10-3 and TRBJ1-4, with TRBD1 identical over 8 bases. This CDR3 is 14 amino acids long. J gave up 2 bases and V 5 bases, and 1 base lay outside the gene matches. In germline, CDR1 is ENHRY, CDR2 SYGVKD. The CDR3 nucleotides read TGTGCCATCAGTAGGACAGGGACTAATGAAAAACTGTTTTTT. It translates to CAISRTGTNEKLFF.

The rearrangement uses TRBV7-2 and TRBJ2-1; 11 nucleotides match TRBD2. The germline V gene has CDR1 SGHTA and CDR2 FQGNSA. This CDR3 contains 14 residues. Unmatched junction bases numbered 2, after V lost 6 bases and J lost 4 bases. Here the CDR3 reads CASRTSGAYNEQFF. The CDR3 DNA reads TGTGCCAGCAGGACTAGCGGGGCATACAATGAGCAGTTCTTC. Using reference TRBV7-2 and TRBJ2-1 for the parts outside the CDR3, the full variable domain is GAGVSQSPSNKVTEKGKDVELRCDPISGHTALYWYRQSLGQGLEFLIYFQGNSAPDKSGLPSDRFSAERTGGSVSTLTIQRTQQEDSAVYLCASRTSGAYNEQFFGPGTRLTVL.

This sequence joins TRBV11-2 and TRBJ1-2; possibly TRBD1 for D (6 bases). This CDR3 spans 15 amino acids. The germline CDR1 and CDR2 sequences are SGHAT and FQNNGV. The V gene lost 5 bases and the J gene lost 4 bases, with 17 bases spanning the gap. The CDR3, as DNA: TGTGCCAGCAGCCCGGCGTGGGGGCGAGGCTATGGCTACACCTTC. Protein product: CASSPAWGRGYGYTF.

The gene calls are TRBV6-5 and TRBJ2-2; tentative D call: TRBD2 (5 bases). Trimming took 5 bases from V and 7 from J, leaving 14 bases between them. CDR3 length: 14 residues. Looked up from germline, CDR1 is MNHEY and CDR2 is SVGAGI. CDR3 nucleotide sequence: TGTGCCAGCAGTAAGACCCTCGGAGGCGGGGAGCTGTTTTTT. Protein sequence: CASSKTLGGGELFF.

The chain employs TRBV11-2 and TRBJ2-1; TRBD2 agrees at 8 bases. Trimming removed 2 bases from V and 5 bases from J; junction bases left unmatched: 17. The CDR3 is 19 residues long. Germline CDR1 reads SGHAT; CDR2 reads FQNNGV. CDR3 region: CASSLKFRTGGHWDNEQFF. Written as DNA, the CDR3 is TGTGCCAGCAGCTTAAAATTTCGTACGGGAGGGCACTGGGACAATGAGCAGTTCTTC. The full variable domain, with the rest looked up from reference TRBV11-2 and TRBJ2-1, is EAGVAQSPRYKIIEKRQSVAFWCNPISGHATLYWYQQILGQGPKLLIQFQNNGVVDDSQLPKDRFSAERLKGVDSTLKIQPAKLEDSAVYLCASSLKFRTGGHWDNEQFFGPGTRLTVL.